This record looks at one T cell receptor (beta chain) sequence and its context. The entry originates in a study of T cell changes during pregnancy in multiple sclerosis. Clones were read by immunoSEQ multiplex PCR, and TCRdb kept only the in-frame ones, dropping some. Of about 44,000 clones in the sample, around 90% are singletons; the top ten hold about 0.65%. CDR1 and CDR2 (germline): SSHAT, FNYEAQ (reference sequence). Trimming shortened V by 5 bases and J by 5 bases, and 16 bases separated the two germline ends. CDR3 length: 15 amino acids. The clonotype originates from a female donor with multiple sclerosis, enrolled in a pregnancy study. Source: CD4+ T cells from peripheral blood mononuclear cells, taken before pregnancy. V usage is TRBV7-7 and J usage is TRBJ1-3, with D possibly TRBD1 on 5 matching bases. CDR3 residues: CASSPSPRDRNTIYF. CDR3 DNA: TGTGCCAGCAGCCCCAGTCCCAGGGATAGAAACACCATATATTTT.